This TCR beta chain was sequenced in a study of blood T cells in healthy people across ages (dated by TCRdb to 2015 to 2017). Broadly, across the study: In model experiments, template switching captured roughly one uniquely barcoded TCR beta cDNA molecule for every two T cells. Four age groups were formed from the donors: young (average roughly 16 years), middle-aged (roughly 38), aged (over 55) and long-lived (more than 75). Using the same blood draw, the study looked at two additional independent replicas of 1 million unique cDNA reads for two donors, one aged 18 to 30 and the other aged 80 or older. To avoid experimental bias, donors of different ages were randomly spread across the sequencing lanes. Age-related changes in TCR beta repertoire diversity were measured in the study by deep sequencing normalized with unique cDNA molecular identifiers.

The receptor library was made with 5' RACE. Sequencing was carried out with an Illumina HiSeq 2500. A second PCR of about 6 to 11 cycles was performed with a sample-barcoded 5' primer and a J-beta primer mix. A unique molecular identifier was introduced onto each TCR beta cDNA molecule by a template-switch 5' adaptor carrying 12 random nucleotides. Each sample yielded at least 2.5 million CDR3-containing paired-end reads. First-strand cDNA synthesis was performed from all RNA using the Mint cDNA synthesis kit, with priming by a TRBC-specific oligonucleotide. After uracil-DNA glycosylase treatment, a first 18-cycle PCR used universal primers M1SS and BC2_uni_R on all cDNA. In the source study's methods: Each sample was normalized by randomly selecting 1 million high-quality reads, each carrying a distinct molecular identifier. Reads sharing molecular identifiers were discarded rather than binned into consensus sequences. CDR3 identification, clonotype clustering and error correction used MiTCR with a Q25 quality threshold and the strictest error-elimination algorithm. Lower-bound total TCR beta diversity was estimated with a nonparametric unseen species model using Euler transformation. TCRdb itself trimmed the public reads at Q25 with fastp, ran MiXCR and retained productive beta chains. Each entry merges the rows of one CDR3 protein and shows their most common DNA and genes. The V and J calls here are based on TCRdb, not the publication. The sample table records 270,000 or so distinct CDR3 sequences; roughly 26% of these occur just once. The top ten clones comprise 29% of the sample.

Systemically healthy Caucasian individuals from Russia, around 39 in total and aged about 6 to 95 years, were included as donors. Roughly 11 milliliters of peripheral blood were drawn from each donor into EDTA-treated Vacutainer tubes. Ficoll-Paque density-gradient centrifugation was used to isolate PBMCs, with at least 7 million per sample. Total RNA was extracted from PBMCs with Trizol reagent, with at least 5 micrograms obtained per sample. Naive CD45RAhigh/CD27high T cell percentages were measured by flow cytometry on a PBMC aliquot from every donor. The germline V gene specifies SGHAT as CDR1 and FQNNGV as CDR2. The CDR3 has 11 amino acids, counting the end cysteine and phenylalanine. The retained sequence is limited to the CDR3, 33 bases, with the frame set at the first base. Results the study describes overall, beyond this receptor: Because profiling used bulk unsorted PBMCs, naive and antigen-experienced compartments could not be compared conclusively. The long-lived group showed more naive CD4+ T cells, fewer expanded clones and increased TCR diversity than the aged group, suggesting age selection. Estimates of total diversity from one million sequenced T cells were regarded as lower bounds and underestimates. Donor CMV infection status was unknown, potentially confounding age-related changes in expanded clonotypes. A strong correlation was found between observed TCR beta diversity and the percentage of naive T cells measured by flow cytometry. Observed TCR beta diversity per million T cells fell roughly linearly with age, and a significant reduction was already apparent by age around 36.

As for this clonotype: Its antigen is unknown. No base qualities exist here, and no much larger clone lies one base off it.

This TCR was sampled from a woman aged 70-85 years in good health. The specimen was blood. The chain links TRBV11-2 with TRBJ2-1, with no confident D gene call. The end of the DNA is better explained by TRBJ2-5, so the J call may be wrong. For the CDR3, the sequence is CASRLLETQYF. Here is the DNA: TGTGCCAGCAGACTTCTAGAGACCCAGTACTTC.